This TCR beta chain was sequenced for a study of human versus mouse CDR3 diversity and MHC coevolution. Background on the study: Each sample yielded about 0.6 x 10^7 to 1.6 x 10^7 valid reads.

TCRdb keeps only in-frame clones here, not all; method: immunoSEQ multiplex PCR. This table has fewer than 100,000 clones, around 93% appearing once. The CDR3 sequence is 17 residues long. Germline CDR1 SGHTA, CDR2 FQGTGA. V shed 1 base and J shed 3 bases, with 15 bases lying between them. A word on this clone: Its specificity is not known.

Notes on the study in general: Most of the three human donors had the lowest clonal inequality. iCHAO1 estimated the human TCR beta repertoire at 1.5 million to 2 million clonotypes.

The specimen was naive CD4+ T cells from blood. Subset specified: CD45RO-negative CD62L-positive naive CD4 T cells. The V and J genes are TRBV7-3 and TRBJ2-2; a possible D gene is TRBD1 (5 bases). This TCR was sampled from a person between 25 and 69 years old in good health. CDR3 DNA sequence: TGTGCCAGCAGCTTAAGCATGTCAGGGCTCGACACCGGGGAGCTGTTTTTT. It is translated as CASSLSMSGLDTGELFF.